This entry lists 2 T cell receptor beta chains sequenced from one sample in a study of regulatory T cells in long-lasting Graves disease. Arm-PCR of CDR3 regions with iRepertoire HTBI primers generated TCR beta libraries. Each CDR3 protein gets one entry after TCRdb re-called the multiplex PCR reads with MiXCR. The sample includes roughly 500,000 distinct CDR3 sequences, 12% seen only once; the top ten take 8.9%. Noted time point: newly diagnosed GD, antithyroid drugs for less than 3 months. Extracted PBMC RNA gave rise to the TCR library. This sample also belongs to another study, concerning T cells in Graves' hyperthyroidism and ophthalmopathy.

The starting material was peripheral blood mononuclear cells (PBMCs), obtained at new diagnosis, from a patient treated with antithyroid drugs. Receptor source: a woman aged 30 to 39 with Graves disease.

This clonotype was recorded at least ten times. The rearrangement links TRBV6-2 or TRBV6-3 to TRBJ1-1, with a possible D match to TRBD1 (6 bases). The V gene's germline CDR1 is MNHEY and CDR2 SVGEGT. The CDR3 consists of 14 residues. V was cut by 5 bases and J by 1 base, with 11 bases left in between. CDR3 in amino acids: CASSPRGQNTEAFF. CDR3 DNA: TGTGCCAGCAGTCCCAGGGGACAGAACACTGAAGCTTTCTTT.

This clonotype was detected many times. The rearrangement links TRBV12-3 or TRBV12-4 to TRBJ2-1, with 8 bases identical to TRBD1. This CDR3 contains 15 residues. V gave up 3 bases and J gave up 8 bases; unmatched junction bases: 9. CDR3 loop: CASSLVQGVTDEQFF. The CDR3 region has the DNA TGTGCCAGCAGTTTGGTACAGGGGGTAACGGATGAGCAGTTCTTC.